The rows below give T cell receptor beta chains drawn from one sample of a study of cytomegalovirus exposure and HLA in healthy donors. Data came from immunoSEQ multiplex PCR; TCRdb stores just in-frame clones and leaves some out. This sample yields roughly 100,000 clones, of which about 15% are seen a single time; around 0.86% belongs to the top ten. Sequenced: PBMCs. These receptors all come from a female donor in good health and CMV-seronegative. CDR3s include the opening cysteine and the closing phenylalanine or tryptophan. D genes are given only for firm matches. Clone size, where shown, is once, few, many, or a class for clones that have expanded.

v_call	d_call	j_call	clone_size	cdr3_nt	cdr3_aa
TRBV19	TRBD1	TRBJ1-2	few	TGTGCCAGTAGTGGACAGGGAATCTATGGCTACACCTTC	CASSGQGIYGYTF
TRBV19	.	TRBJ2-3	.	TGTGCCAGTAGTATAACAGCTCATTCCCGCACAGATACGCAGTATTTT	CASSITAHSRTDTQYF
TRBV28	.	TRBJ2-6	few	TGTGCCAGCAGTTCCCCCGGGACAGCCAACGTCCTGACTTTC	CASSSPGTANVLTF
TRBV7-6	.	TRBJ2-1	few	TGTGCCAGCAGCCTGATGACAGGAAACTACAATGAGCAGTTCTTC	CASSLMTGNYNEQFF
TRBV2	.	TRBJ2-7	.	TGTGCCAGCGAGGGTACGGACCGTTCCTACGAGCAGTACTTC	CASEGTDRSYEQYF
TRBV6-1	.	TRBJ1-1	few	TGTGCCAGCAGTGACGACAGAACTATGAACACTGAAGCTTTCTTT	CASSDDRTMNTEAFF
TRBV28	TRBD2	TRBJ2-7	.	TGTGCGAGCGCGGCGGGAGGTTACCACGAGCAGTACTTC	CASAAGGYHEQYF
TRBV19	.	TRBJ1-1	few	TGTGCCAGTAGTATAAGGGACATTAAGAACACTGAAGCTTTCTTT	CASSIRDIKNTEAFF
TRBV7-6	.	TRBJ2-7	few	TGTGCCAGCAGCCCACGACGGACAGCCTACGAGCAGTACTTC	CASSPRRTAYEQYF
TRBV4-3	TRBD2	TRBJ2-7	few	TGCGCCAGCAGCCAAGTTTATAGGCGGGGGGCGGGCGAGCAGTACTTC	CASSQVYRRGAGEQYF
TRBV6-1	.	TRBJ1-3	.	TGTGCCAGCAGTAGGGGTAGATCGGGTGGAAACACCATATATTTT	CASSRGRSGGNTIYF
TRBV19	TRBD2	TRBJ2-3	.	TGTGCCAGTAGAGCGGGGTCTACGCAGTATTTT	CASRAGSTQYF
TRBV5-6	.	TRBJ2-7	few	TGTGCCAGCAGCTTGTTCACAGTCCAGTACTTC	CASSLFTVQYF
TRBV6-5	.	TRBJ2-3	few	TGTGCCAGCAGTTACAAGCCAGGCCCCACAGATACGCAGTATTTT	CASSYKPGPTDTQYF
TRBV28	.	TRBJ2-5	few	TGTGCCTCCGTGGGCGGGCTTGGGGAGACCCAGTACTTC	CASVGGLGETQYF
TRBV10-3	.	TRBJ1-2	few	TGTGCCCGTTGGGTAACAGGGTGTTCTAACTATGGCTACACCTTC	CARWVTGCSNYGYTF
TRBV18	TRBD1	TRBJ2-2	few	TGTGCCAGCTCACCAGGACAGGGGGCGGCCGGGGAGCTGTTTTTT	CASSPGQGAAGELFF
TRBV4-3	TRBD2	TRBJ2-5	few	TGCGCCAGCAGCCCGGGACTAGCGGGAAGAGAGACCCAGTACTTC	CASSPGLAGRETQYF
TRBV28	.	TRBJ1-4	few	TGTGCCAGCAGTCCCCAAGGGGCAACTAATGAAAAACTGTTTTTT	CASSPQGATNEKLFF
TRBV29-1	TRBD2	TRBJ2-5	few	TGCAGCGTTGCTTGGCCTAGCGGGGCAGAGACCCAGTACTTC	CSVAWPSGAETQYF
TRBV5-4	.	TRBJ2-7	.	TGTGCCAGCAGCTTAGCAGGCGAGCAGTACTTC	CASSLAGEQYF
TRBV6-4	.	TRBJ2-1	few	TGTGCCAGCAGTCCCGGTACAGTCTCCTACAATGAGCAGTTCTTC	CASSPGTVSYNEQFF
TRBV7-8	TRBD2	TRBJ2-1	few	TGTGCCAGCAGCTTAGCCGGGACTAGTGATGAGCAGTTCTTC	CASSLAGTSDEQFF
TRBV30	.	TRBJ1-1	few	TGTGCCTGGAGTGTCAAGGAAGGGGGGGGAAGCACTGAAGCTTTCTTT	CAWSVKEGGGSTEAFF
TRBV6-5	.	TRBJ1-1	few	TGTGCCAGCAGTAAACAGGGTTGGACTGAAGCTTTCTTT	CASSKQGWTEAFF
TRBV4-1	.	TRBJ2-3	.	TGCGCCAGCAGCCAAGTTGAGGCGGGGCCAGATACGCAGTATTTT	CASSQVEAGPDTQYF
TRBV2	TRBD2	TRBJ2-2	.	TGTGCCAGCACTACCGTCGGGGGGGGCACCGGGGAGCTGTTTTTT	CASTTVGGGTGELFF
TRBV27	.	TRBJ2-5	.	TGTGCCAGCAGAAGTTTAACCTTCGCCTTCGGAGTGCAGGAGACCCAGTACTTC	CASRSLTFAFGVQETQYF
TRBV29-1	TRBD1	TRBJ2-7	few	TGCAGCGTGGAGTGGACAGGGGCTTCCGAGCAGTACTTC	CSVEWTGASEQYF
TRBV9	.	TRBJ2-7	.	TGTGCCAGCAGCGTAGATGGCGGTCCCTACGAGCAGTACTTC	CASSVDGGPYEQYF
TRBV5-1	TRBD1	TRBJ1-1	.	TGCGCCAGCAGCTTGGAAACGGGACAGAAAGCTTTCTTT	CASSLETGQKAFF
TRBV30	TRBD1	TRBJ2-7	.	TGTGCCTGGAGTGCCGGGACAGGGGGTTACGAGCAGTACTTC	CAWSAGTGGYEQYF
TRBV4-1	.	TRBJ1-1	.	TGCGCCAGCAGCCAAGAAAACAGGGCCTACACTGAAGCTTTCTTT	CASSQENRAYTEAFF
TRBV7-9	TRBD1	TRBJ2-5	few	TGTGCCAGCAGCATGACAGGGAATCAAGAGACCCAGTACTTC	CASSMTGNQETQYF
TRBV5-4	TRBD1	TRBJ2-7	few	TGTGCCAGCAGCTCGGGACAGCGATCCTACGAGCAGTACTTC	CASSSGQRSYEQYF
TRBV7-9	TRBD1	TRBJ2-7	.	TGTGCCAGCAGCCCGGACAGGCCAAGTTCCTACGAGCAGTACTTC	CASSPDRPSSYEQYF
TRBV7-2	TRBD2	TRBJ2-1	.	TGTGCCAGCAGCTGGACTAGCGGGAGGCCGGGTGAGCAGTTCTTC	CASSWTSGRPGEQFF
TRBV7-2	TRBD2	TRBJ2-3	few	TGTGCCAGCATCTCGGGACTAGCGGGAGGAGCGGGCACAGATACGCAGTATTTT	CASISGLAGGAGTDTQYF
TRBV12-5	.	TRBJ2-1	.	TGTGCTAGTGGTTTCCCCCCCGGGGGGCAGGACTACAATGAGCAGTTCTTC	CASGFPPGGQDYNEQFF
TRBV2	TRBD1	TRBJ2-7	.	TGTGCCAGCAGTACCGGGACAGGGGGTAGGAACGAGCAGTACTTC	CASSTGTGGRNEQYF
TRBV29-1	.	TRBJ1-5	few	TGCAGCGCTGGGGGGGGGTCCGGGCAGCCCCAGCATTTT	CSAGGGSGQPQHF